These T cell receptor beta chains were read from a single sample in a study of T cells after yellow fever vaccination. TCRdb ran MiXCR on the 5' RACE reads and lists one entry per CDR3 protein. This repertoire shows about 330,000 distinct CDR3 sequences, over 3.5% found once; its top ten account for 20% to 25%. Sample: PBMCs, taken 5 days after the yellow fever booster vaccination. The receptors were sampled from a man aged 18 to 29 who received the YFV17D yellow fever vaccine. The CDR3 runs from the conserved cysteine through the conserved F or W. A D gene is named only where the DNA matches it firmly. Size values are once, few and many counts, or a class for expanded clones, and some rows have none.

d_gene,abundance,v_gene,j_gene,CDR3aa,CDR3nt
TRBD1,many,TRBV7-2,TRBJ2-3,CASSAAGTGTDTQYF,TGTGCCAGCAGTGCAGCCGGGACAGGGACCGATACGCAGTATTTT
.,many,TRBV7-9,TRBJ1-2,CALAAGSNYGYTF,TGTGCCTTAGCGGCAGGGTCTAACTATGGCTACACCTTC
.,many,TRBV20-1,TRBJ1-1,CSARNIALNTEAFF,TGCAGTGCTAGGAATATTGCCCTGAACACTGAAGCTTTCTTT
.,.,TRBV7-2,TRBJ1-1,CASSFLKVQWGTEAFF,TGTGCCAGCAGCTTTTTAAAGGTCCAATGGGGGACTGAAGCTTTCTTT
.,few,TRBV11-2,TRBJ1-6,CASSFWDRSGASPLHF,TGTGCCAGCAGCTTTTGGGACCGATCGGGAGCTTCACCCCTCCACTTT
TRBD1,.,TRBV24-1,TRBJ2-2,CATSDYYRGPGDTGELFF,TGTGCCACCAGTGATTACTACAGGGGGCCCGGGGACACCGGGGAGCTGTTTTTT
.,many,TRBV28,TRBJ2-5,CASSFLWETQYF,TGTGCCAGCAGTTTTCTCTGGGAGACCCAGTACTTC
TRBD1,.,TRBV25-1,TRBJ2-3,CASSESGQGADTQYF,TGTGCCAGCAGTGAATCCGGACAGGGGGCAGATACGCAGTATTTT
.,many,TRBV5-6,TRBJ2-1,CASSQLSSYNEQFF,TGTGCCAGCAGCCAGTTGAGCTCCTACAATGAGCAGTTCTTC
.,.,TRBV6-6,TRBJ2-2,CASSYSIQDTGELFF,TGTGCCAGCAGTTACTCGATCCAGGACACCGGGGAGCTGTTTTTT
.,few,TRBV20-1,TRBJ1-1,CSASKPQIGWPEAFF,TGCAGTGCTAGCAAACCACAAATAGGGTGGCCTGAAGCTTTCTTT
.,.,TRBV7-2,TRBJ1-2,CASSLGPERGYTF,TGTGCCAGCAGCCTAGGTCCTGAGAGAGGCTACACCTTC
.,many,TRBV5-1,TRBJ1-5,CASSLDGGDNQPQHF,TGCGCCAGCAGCTTGGACGGGGGAGACAATCAGCCCCAGCATTTT
.,.,TRBV5-5,TRBJ2-6,CASSLASLGSGANVLTF,TGTGCCAGCAGCTTGGCGAGTCTGGGGTCCGGGGCCAACGTCCTGACTTTC
TRBD2,few,TRBV4-3,TRBJ2-2,CASSQETVGLADTGELFF,TGCGCCAGCAGCCAAGAAACGGTTGGACTAGCGGACACCGGGGAGCTGTTTTTT
.,many,TRBV12-3/TRBV12-4,TRBJ2-3,CASSFSADTQYF,TGTGCCAGCAGTTTTAGCGCAGATACGCAGTATTTT
.,few,TRBV6-5,TRBJ1-1,CASSYSPPTGPNTEAFF,TGTGCCAGCAGTTACTCGCCACCAACAGGGCCGAACACTGAAGCTTTCTTT
TRBD1,few,TRBV10-3,TRBJ1-5,CAIRDRVNQPQHF,TGTGCCATCAGGGACAGGGTCAATCAGCCCCAGCATTTT
.,few,TRBV24-1,TRBJ1-3,CATSGADRWGNTIYF,TGTGCCACCAGTGGCGCCGACAGGTGGGGAAACACCATATATTTT
TRBD1,few,TRBV2,TRBJ2-5,CASIGQGQETQYF,TGTGCCAGCATCGGACAGGGGCAAGAGACCCAGTACTTC
.,few,TRBV7-2,TRBJ2-1,CASSTDGYFEQFF,TGTGCCAGCAGCACCGACGGGTACTTTGAGCAGTTCTTC
.,.,TRBV18,TRBJ2-7,CASSPNRDDEQYF,TGTGCCAGCTCACCGAACAGGGATGACGAGCAGTACTTC
.,many,TRBV19,TRBJ2-1,CASREAHISYNEQFF,TGTGCCAGTAGAGAGGCTCATATCTCCTACAATGAGCAGTTCTTC
.,many,TRBV27,TRBJ1-2,CASSSQGIGQGYTF,TGTGCCAGCAGTTCCCAGGGGATAGGTCAGGGCTACACCTTC
.,.,TRBV10-3,TRBJ1-1,CAISAETEAFF,TGTGCCATCAGTGCTGAAACTGAAGCTTTCTTT
.,.,TRBV5-1,TRBJ1-2,CASSTNSGEDGYTF,TGCGCCAGCAGCACAAACTCAGGGGAGGACGGCTACACCTTC
.,many,TRBV29-1,TRBJ1-2,CSVVQGNYGYTF,TGCAGCGTTGTGCAGGGGAACTATGGCTACACCTTC
.,few,TRBV7-6,TRBJ1-1,CASSSELGAEAFF,TGTGCCAGCTCCTCCGAATTGGGGGCTGAAGCTTTCTTT
.,few,TRBV10-3,TRBJ2-5,CAISVGGPQETQYF,TGTGCCATCAGTGTAGGGGGGCCCCAAGAGACCCAGTACTTC
TRBD2,many,TRBV7-9,TRBJ2-5,CASSTQPLAGDFQETQYF,TGTGCCAGCAGCACACAACCCCTAGCGGGGGACTTCCAAGAGACCCAGTACTTC
.,few,TRBV5-5,TRBJ2-3,CASSFGGGRTDTQYF,TGTGCCAGCAGCTTCGGCGGGGGCCGCACAGATACGCAGTATTTT
.,many,TRBV11-1,TRBJ2-1,CASGDNEQFF,TGTGCCAGCGGCGACAATGAGCAGTTCTTC
TRBD2,many,TRBV29-1,TRBJ2-2,CSVPRGLETGELFF,TGCAGCGTGCCCCGGGGACTAGAGACCGGGGAGCTGTTTTTT
TRBD1,many,TRBV30,TRBJ1-2,CASRQGAGGYTF,TGTGCCTCTAGACAGGGGGCGGGGGGCTACACCTTC
.,.,TRBV7-9,TRBJ1-2,CASSSSKAGHLKYGYTF,TGTGCCAGCAGCTCATCCAAGGCAGGGCACCTGAAGTATGGCTACACCTTC
TRBD2,.,TRBV7-6,TRBJ2-1,CASSPASGGYNEQFF,TGTGCCAGCAGCCCGGCTAGCGGCGGCTACAATGAGCAGTTCTTC
.,few,TRBV4-1,TRBJ2-1,CASSQDSWGSYNEQFF,TGCGCCAGCAGCCAAGACTCTTGGGGCTCCTACAATGAGCAGTTCTTC
TRBD2,few,TRBV20-1,TRBJ2-5,CSARMGLAGGPRETQYF,TGCAGTGCTAGGATGGGACTAGCGGGGGGTCCTAGAGAGACCCAGTACTTC
.,many,TRBV27,TRBJ2-1,CASSLSGSNEQFF,TGTGCCAGCAGTTTATCGGGCAGCAATGAGCAGTTCTTC
TRBD2,many,TRBV7-8,TRBJ2-3,CASSSGTTHTDTQYF,TGTGCCAGCAGCTCAGGGACTACCCACACAGATACGCAGTATTTT
TRBD1,.,TRBV5-1,TRBJ1-2,CASSSQGDHGYTF,TGCGCCAGCAGCTCGCAGGGGGACCATGGCTACACCTTC
.,.,TRBV6-2/TRBV6-3,TRBJ1-2,CARVVMETDAPHGYTF,TGTGCCAGGGTGGTGATGGAGACAGACGCTCCGCATGGCTACACCTTC
.,.,TRBV5-1,TRBJ2-2,CASSYGVNGELFF,TGCGCCAGCAGCTACGGGGTAAACGGGGAGCTGTTTTTT
.,few,TRBV5-1,TRBJ2-6,CASSSPESGANVLTF,TGCGCCAGCAGCTCGCCAGAGTCTGGGGCCAACGTCCTGACTTTC
TRBD1,.,TRBV5-1,TRBJ2-5,CASSPQGGFQETQYF,TGCGCCAGCAGCCCCCAAGGGGGCTTCCAAGAGACCCAGTACTTC
.,many,TRBV5-1,TRBJ2-5,CASTLNRRYQETQYF,TGCGCCAGCACCCTCAACAGGCGGTACCAAGAGACCCAGTACTTC
.,few,TRBV27,TRBJ1-6,CASGARSPLHF,TGTGCCAGCGGCGCCAGGTCGCCCCTCCACTTT